This TCR beta chain derives from a study of blood T cell repertoires in COVID-19. For the study at large: Samples taken during acute and convalescent COVID-19 were collected in the United States, Italy and Spain.

Germline V CDR1 and CDR2: LGHDT, YNNKEL (reference sequence). CDR3 length equals 18 residues. Trimming removed 0 bases from V and 2 bases from J; junction bases left unmatched: 5. TCRdb's table, derived via immunoSEQ multiplex PCR, lists solely in-frame clones and lacks some. The sample carries almost 200,000 clones, about 85% recorded once. This sequence was found in a woman in her forties with COVID-19, enrolled during active disease. V is TRBV3-1 (or the pseudogene TRBV3-2) and J is TRBJ2-6, with 9 bases identical to TRBD2. Sequenced material: peripheral blood. This chain's CDR3 is CASSQDSGGWTGANVLTF. Here the CDR3 DNA reads TGTGCCAGCAGCCAAGATAGCGGGGGATGGACTGGGGCCAACGTCCTGACTTTC.